Listed here are 14 T cell receptor beta chains from one sample, sequenced in a study of blood T cell repertoires in COVID-19. The method was immunoSEQ multiplex PCR; TCRdb's version includes in-frame clones alone and lacks a portion of them. Of a few hundred thousand clones in the sample, 85% to 90% were seen once. Specimen: peripheral blood. These receptors all stem from a woman aged 60-75 years with COVID-19, enrolled during active disease.

This chain joins TRBV7-9 and TRBJ2-5; 7 nucleotides match TRBD1. This CDR3 comprises 14 residues. Germline V gene lookup returns CDR1 SEHNR and CDR2 FQNEAQ (reference sequence). V shed 5 bases and J 10 bases; nucleotides not matched to a gene: 13. In nucleotides, the CDR3 is TGTGCCAGCAGCCCAAGGGGGCTTGGGGGCGACCAGTACTTC. The encoded protein is CASSPRGLGGDQYF.

V and J are TRBV6-2 or TRBV6-3 and TRBJ1-3; the match to TRBD1 covers 9 bases. Germline V CDR1 and CDR2: MNHEY, SVGEGT. The CDR3 runs to 20 residues. V trimming: 5 bases; J trimming: 0 bases; junction bases outside the gene matches: 17. The CDR3 reads CASSPGTGMKGIISGNTIYF. As DNA, the CDR3 is TGTGCCAGCAGTCCCGGGACAGGGATGAAGGGAATAATCTCTGGAAACACCATATATTTT.

V is TRBV7-2 and J is TRBJ2-7; possibly TRBD2 for D (6 bases). The CDR3 loop spans 14 amino acids. Trimming shortened V by 1 base and J by 3 bases, and 10 bases separated the two germline ends. The germline CDR1 and CDR2 sequences are SGHTA and FQGNSA. The CDR3 DNA reads as TGTGCCAGCAGCTTAGTTCCCGGGGGCTACGAGCAGTACTTC. Encoded protein: CASSLVPGGYEQYF. Full variable domain (remainder filled in from reference TRBV7-2 and TRBJ2-7): GAGVSQSPSNKVTEKGKDVELRCDPISGHTALYWYRQSLGQGLEFLIYFQGNSAPDKSGLPSDRFSAERTGGSVSTLTIQRTQQEDSAVYLCASSLVPGGYEQYFGPGTRLTVT.

This chain connects TRBV7-2 to TRBJ1-6; D unclear. The germline V gene encodes CDR1 SGHTA and CDR2 FQGNSA. The CDR3 sequence is 15 residues long. The germline V and J ends were trimmed by 6 bases and 8 bases, with 17 bases remaining between them. Here the CDR3 DNA reads TGTGCCAGCAGGAATACGTGGGAGTCAGATTCACCCCTCCACTTT. Its translation: CASRNTWESDSPLHF.

A few counts support this clone. The chain couples TRBV27 to TRBJ1-3; D is perhaps TRBD1 (6 bases). The CDR3 has 14 amino acids. V lost 6 bases to trimming and J lost 4 bases, with 13 bases between them. The germline V gene has CDR1 MNHEY and CDR2 SMNVEV (reference sequence). As DNA, the CDR3 is TGTGCCAGCAGCCCATCGAGGGGGGGAAACACCATATATTTT. Protein: CASSPSRGGNTIYF.

For this clone: Other DNA sequences within the sample encode an identical CDR3. The V call is TRBV2, the J call TRBJ1-4, with D perhaps matching TRBD1 (6 bases). In germline, CDR1 is SNHLY, CDR2 FYNNEI. CDR3 length: 15 residues. The germline V and J ends were trimmed by 7 bases and 0 bases, with 12 bases remaining between them. The CDR3: CASTRGQTTNEKLFF. The CDR3 bases are TGTGCCAGCACCCGAGGACAGACAACTAATGAAAAACTGTTTTTT.

The genes are TRBV2 and TRBJ1-1, with 9 bases that match TRBD1. CDR1 is SNHLY and CDR2 is FYNNEI in the germline V gene. Trimming removed 5 bases from V and 1 base from J; junction bases left unmatched: 8. This CDR3 has 16 residues. The CDR3 nucleotides read TGTGCCAGCAGTCCCGGACAGGGGATGGGGAACACTGAAGCTTTCTTT. Its translation: CASSPGQGMGNTEAFF.

The chain combines TRBV7-3 with TRBJ2-5, with TRBD2 matching 14 bases. There are 15 residues in the CDR3. The germline gives CDR1 SGHTA, CDR2 FQGTGA. Trimming removed 2 bases from V and 4 bases from J; junction bases left unmatched: 0. The CDR3 DNA reads as TGTGCCAGCAGCTTAGGACTAGCGGGGGGAGAGACCCAGTACTTC. Protein product: CASSLGLAGGETQYF.

The chain links TRBV29-1 to TRBJ1-4, with D tentatively TRBD1 (5 bases). The CDR3 runs to 14 residues. Germline-derived CDR1 and CDR2 are SQVTM and ANQGSEA. The V gene lost 4 bases and the J gene lost 0 bases, with 9 bases spanning the gap. The CDR3 loop is CSVGQGATNEKLFF. CDR3 DNA sequence: TGCAGCGTTGGTCAAGGGGCAACTAATGAAAAACTGTTTTTT.

The chain is built from TRBV5-5 and TRBJ1-4; no clear D. The V end lost 3 bases, the J end lost 7 bases, and 22 bases lay between the germline ends. Germline V gene sequence: CDR1 SGHKS, CDR2 YYEKEE (reference sequence). The CDR3 totals 17 residues. The CDR3 sequence: CASSSTETTYVSEKLFF. DNA for the CDR3: TGTGCCAGCAGCTCGACTGAGACTACGTACGTCAGTGAAAAACTGTTTTTT. Together with reference TRBV5-5 and TRBJ1-4, the CDR3 gives the full variable domain: DAGVTQSPTHLIKTRGQQVTLRCSPISGHKSVSWYQQVLGQGPQFIFQYYEKEERGRGNFPDRFSARQFPNYSSELNVNALLLGDSALYLCASSSTETTYVSEKLFFGSGTQLSVL.

The chain joins TRBV7-9 to TRBJ1-2, with D perhaps TRBD1 (6 bases). Germline CDR1 reads SEHNR; CDR2 reads FQNEAQ (reference sequence). The CDR3 is made up of 12 amino acids. The V and J ends lost 6 bases and 7 bases respectively, with 12 bases between them. The CDR3 loop reads CASSYREGGYTF. The CDR3 bases are TGTGCCAGCAGTTACAGGGAGGGTGGCTACACCTTC.

This chain links TRBV2 with TRBJ1-1, with D perhaps matching TRBD1 (6 bases). CDR1 SNHLY and CDR2 FYNNEI come from the germline V gene. Between the trimmed V and J ends, which lost 6 bases and 12 bases, there was a span of 17 bases. This CDR3 has 12 residues. CDR3 loop: CASRGAFYMSFF. The CDR3, as DNA: TGTGCCAGCAGGGGGGCCTTTTACATGTCTTTCTTT.

This clone was observed a single time. V and J are TRBV13 and TRBJ1-1, with D unclear. CDR1 PRHDT and CDR2 FYEKMQ come from the germline V gene (reference sequence). Trimming left V 0 bases short and J 3 bases short, with 5 bases between. The CDR3 length is 13 residues. The CDR3 sequence: CASSLGPYTEAFF. The CDR3 region has the DNA TGTGCCAGCAGCTTAGGCCCGTACACTGAAGCTTTCTTT.

The sample holds one count of this clone. The chain is built from TRBV11-3 and TRBJ2-2; D not certain. The CDR3 is 17 residues long. CDR1 is SGHNT, CDR2 YENEEA, per germline. The germline V and J ends were trimmed by 4 bases and 3 bases, with 18 bases remaining between them. The CDR3 loop is CASSYLPEMADTGELFF. The CDR3 region has the DNA TGTGCCAGCAGCTATCTTCCCGAAATGGCCGACACCGGGGAGCTGTTTTTT.